This is a list of T cell receptor beta chains from one sample in a study of CD8 T cells in cerebrospinal fluid in Alzheimer's disease. TCRdb reprocessed the 10x single-cell sequencing reads, with one entry per CDR3 protein and no DNA. There are over a thousand distinct CDR3 sequences in the sample, with under 9% held by the top ten. What was sequenced was cerebrospinal fluid. The source of these receptors is a human donor in good health. Both conserved end residues are part of each CDR3. Fields, in order: clone size, CDR3 length, V gene, J gene, CDR3 protein. Expanded clones are given a class, and other clones once, few, many or no size at all.

size: medium-sized
length: 13
V: TRBV5-1
J: TRBJ2-7
CDR3: CASSHPVSYEQYF

size: large
length: 14
V: TRBV4-2
J: TRBJ1-1
CDR3: CASSQETGRSEAFF

size: medium-sized
length: 16
V: TRBV6-2/TRBV6-3
J: TRBJ2-7
CDR3: CASSSSLRGAYYEQYF

size: NA
length: 14
V: TRBV6-1
J: TRBJ1-5
CDR3: CASSLEVYNQPQHF

size: medium-sized
length: 15
V: TRBV7-2
J: TRBJ1-2
CDR3: CASSLGQGGLYGYTF

size: large
length: 14
V: TRBV30
J: TRBJ1-3
CDR3: CAWSVGVAGNTIYF

size: large
length: 14
V: TRBV7-2
J: TRBJ1-5
CDR3: CASSLGPNDSPQHF

size: medium-sized
length: 13
V: TRBV20-1
J: TRBJ1-4
CDR3: CSVLDREDEKLFF

size: medium-sized
length: 16
V: TRBV19
J: TRBJ2-1
CDR3: CASKGLVGTSYNEQFF

size: medium-sized
length: 17
V: TRBV14
J: TRBJ2-2
CDR3: CASSQERSQLGVGELFF

size: NA
length: 15
V: TRBV19
J: TRBJ1-1
CDR3: CASSTPGESNTEAFF

size: large
length: 17
V: TRBV6-5
J: TRBJ1-6
CDR3: CASSRGIQSSYNSPLHF

size: medium-sized
length: 14
V: TRBV28
J: TRBJ1-1
CDR3: CASSSPGQYTEAFF

size: medium-sized
length: 17
V: TRBV4-3
J: TRBJ2-2
CDR3: CASSQEVGTGGTGELFF

size: large
length: 15
V: TRBV7-3
J: TRBJ1-6
CDR3: CASSPSGALGSPLHF

size: medium-sized
length: 17
V: TRBV24-1
J: TRBJ2-1
CDR3: CATSDPGLASSYNEQFF

size: medium-sized
length: 14
V: TRBV12-3/TRBV12-4
J: TRBJ2-7
CDR3: CASSLQGTSYEQYF

size: large
length: 14
V: TRBV5-1
J: TRBJ2-5
CDR3: CASSSTVTGETQYF

size: medium-sized
length: 15
V: TRBV6-5
J: TRBJ2-3
CDR3: CASSFGRGGTDTQYF

size: medium-sized
length: 14
V: TRBV2
J: TRBJ2-5
CDR3: CASSVSGARETQYF

size: medium-sized
length: 18
V: TRBV3-1
J: TRBJ1-3
CDR3: CASSEDRGSFGSGNTIYF

size: medium-sized
length: 14
V: TRBV28
J: TRBJ1-6
CDR3: CASMPSGDNSPLHF

size: medium-sized
length: 15
V: TRBV11-2
J: TRBJ2-1
CDR3: CASSGGRAVGREQFF

size: large
length: 15
V: TRBV20-1
J: TRBJ1-5
CDR3: CSARERQGKGQPQHF

size: medium-sized
length: 13
V: TRBV7-3
J: TRBJ2-5
CDR3: CASSLQGEETQYF

size: large
length: 15
V: TRBV7-2
J: TRBJ1-6
CDR3: CASKLDRAHNSPLHF